This T cell receptor beta chain derives from a study of regulatory T cells in long-lasting Graves disease. The time point denotes: newly diagnosed GD, antithyroid drugs for less than 3 months. After RNA was extracted from PBMCs, the TCR library was made from it. The V end lost 5 bases, the J end lost 0 bases, and 13 bases lay between the germline ends. Germline values: CDR1 MNHNS, CDR2 SASEGT. There are 16 residues in the CDR3. TCR beta libraries were built with iRepertoire HTBI primers and Arm-PCR of CDR3 regions. TCRdb re-derived calls from the multiplex PCR reads in MiXCR, one entry per CDR3 protein. The sample lists 450,000 to 600,000 distinct CDR3 sequences, roughly 13% seen once, with roughly 10% in the top ten. These same records also appear under a second study, on T cells in Graves' hyperthyroidism and ophthalmopathy.

This sequence originates from a man aged 25 to 40 with Graves disease. This chain joins TRBV6-1 and TRBJ2-2; the D is unclear. The sequencing used peripheral blood mononuclear cells (PBMCs), collected at new diagnosis, from a patient treated with antithyroid drugs. The CDR3 region has the DNA TGTGCCAGCAGTCAACCCGAGGTAGCGAACACCGGGGAGCTGTTTTTT. It yields the protein CASSQPEVANTGELFF.